This TCR beta chain was sequenced in a study of blood T cell repertoires in COVID-19 (dated by TCRdb to 2018 to 2021). Regarding the study in general: The collaborator samples originated in the United States, Italy and Spain and spanned the acute and convalescent phases of COVID-19. The material from the prospective study consisted of cDNA or gDNA derived from T cells, B-cell-depleted T cells, or PBMCs. Subjects who had been exposed to COVID-19, were actively infected with it, or had recovered from it provided the deeply sampled blood TCRbeta repertoires that made up the dataset. The repertoires were made available in a free public database intended to serve as a resource for research on the immune response to SARS-CoV-2. Samples came from the ongoing ImmuneRACE study (first 160 participants) plus 1,254 subjects from 6 global collaborators. The sample metadata nearly always contained a de-identified subject ID, COVID-19 status, age in years and sex. Where available, HLA class I and class II types were obtained from metadata supplied by the sample provider rather than from assay-based typing.

In Seattle, one collaborating source enrolled patients while the infection was active and tracked those patients longitudinally over the course of disease. Collaborating institutions collected whole blood in K2EDTA tubes following their own protocols. For TCRbeta analysis, collaborators shipped samples in one of three forms: frozen whole blood, isolated PBMCs, or DNA extracted from either of those sample types. For this clone: Its antigen target is currently unknown. No clone much larger than this one lies a single base away; base qualities are absent.

General findings and caveats noted by the study authors: Clinical and demographic metadata were provided uncurated, with the amount varying by source and participant.

The immunoSEQ Assay, a bias-controlled multiplex PCR, was used to amplify TCRbeta CDR3 regions from genomic DNA. In the source study's methods: Within the assay, amplification of reference gene primers was used to estimate how many nucleated cells each sample contained. To quantify the absolute abundance of each unique TCRbeta CDR3 rearrangement, sequence reads were collapsed and filtered. For each sample, productive Simpson clonality was calculated as the square root of Simpson's diversity index over productive rearrangements. The clones in this table, taken by TCRdb from immuneACCESS, are in-frame only. Not every clone is retained; where verified, under half of the shortfall comes from an unresolved V gene, and the cause of the rest is unknown. That table supplies the V and J calls and clone size; D and trimming were determined from the DNA. In this sample the table shows 200,000 to 250,000 clones, 65% to 90% of which occur a single time. The leading ten clones occupy less than 6.5% of the sample.

This TCR derives from a man in his fifties with COVID-19, enrolled during active disease. Input material: peripheral blood.

CDR3 loop: CASSPTWGSSYEQYF. The sequence in DNA is TGTGCCAGCAGCCCGACGTGGGGCAGCTCCTACGAGCAGTACTTC. The V and J segments used are TRBV13 and TRBJ2-7, with a tentative D gene TRBD1 over 5 matching bases. Its CDR3 holds 15 amino acids, cysteine through phenylalanine. The retained sequence is limited to the CDR3, 45 bases, with the frame set at the first base. V gives up 5 bases and J gives up 0 bases, and the segment between their germline ends measures 14 bases. Via the germline V gene (reference sequence), CDR1 is PRHDT and CDR2 FYEKMQ.